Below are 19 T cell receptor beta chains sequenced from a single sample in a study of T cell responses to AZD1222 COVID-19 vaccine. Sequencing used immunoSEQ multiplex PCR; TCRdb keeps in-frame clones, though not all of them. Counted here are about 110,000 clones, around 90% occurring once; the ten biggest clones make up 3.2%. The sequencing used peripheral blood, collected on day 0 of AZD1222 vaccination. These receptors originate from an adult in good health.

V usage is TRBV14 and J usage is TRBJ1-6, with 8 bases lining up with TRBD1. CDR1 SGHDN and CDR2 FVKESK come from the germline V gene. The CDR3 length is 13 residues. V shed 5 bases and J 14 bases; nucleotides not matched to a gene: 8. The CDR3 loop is CASSSWTGQALHF. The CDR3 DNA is TGTGCCAGCAGCTCTTGGACAGGGCAGGCCCTCCACTTT.

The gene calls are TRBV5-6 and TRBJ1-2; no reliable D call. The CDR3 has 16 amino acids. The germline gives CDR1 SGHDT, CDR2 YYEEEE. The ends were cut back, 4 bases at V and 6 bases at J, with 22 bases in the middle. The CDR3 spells CASSRPTGSGVDGYTF. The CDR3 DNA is TGTGCCAGCAGCCGGCCTACCGGGTCGGGAGTTGATGGCTACACCTTC.

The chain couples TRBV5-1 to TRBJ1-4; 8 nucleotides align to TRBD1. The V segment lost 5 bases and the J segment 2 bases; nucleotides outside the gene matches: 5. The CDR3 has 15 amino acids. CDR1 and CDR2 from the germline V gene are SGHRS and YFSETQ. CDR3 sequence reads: CASRGQGATNEKLFF. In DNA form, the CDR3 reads TGCGCCAGCAGGGGGCAGGGGGCGACTAATGAAAAACTGTTTTTT.

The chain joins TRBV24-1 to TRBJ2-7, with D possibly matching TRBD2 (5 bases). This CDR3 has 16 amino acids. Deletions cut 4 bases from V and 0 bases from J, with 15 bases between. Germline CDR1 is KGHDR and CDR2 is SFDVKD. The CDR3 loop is CATSDPKRGSSYEQYF. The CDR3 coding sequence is TGTGCCACCAGTGACCCCAAACGAGGGAGCTCCTACGAGCAGTACTTC.

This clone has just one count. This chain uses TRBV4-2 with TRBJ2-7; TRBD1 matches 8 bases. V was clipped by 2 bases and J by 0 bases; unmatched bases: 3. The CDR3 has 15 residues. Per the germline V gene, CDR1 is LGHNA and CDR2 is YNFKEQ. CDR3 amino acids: CASSQTGGPSYEQYF. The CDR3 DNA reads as TGTGCCAGCAGCCAAACAGGGGGACCCTCCTACGAGCAGTACTTC.

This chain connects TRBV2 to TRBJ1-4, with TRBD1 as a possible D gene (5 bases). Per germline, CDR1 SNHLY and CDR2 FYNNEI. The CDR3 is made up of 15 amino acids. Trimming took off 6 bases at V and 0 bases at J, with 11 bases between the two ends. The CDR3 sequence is CASSPTGSTNEKLFF. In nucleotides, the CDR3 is TGTGCCAGCAGCCCCACAGGATCAACTAATGAAAAACTGTTTTTT.

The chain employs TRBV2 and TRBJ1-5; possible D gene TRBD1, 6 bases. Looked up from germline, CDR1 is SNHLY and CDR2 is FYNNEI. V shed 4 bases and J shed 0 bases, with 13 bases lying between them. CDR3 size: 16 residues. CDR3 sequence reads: CASSGGGIYSNQPQHF. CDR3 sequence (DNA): TGTGCCAGCAGTGGAGGGGGAATCTATAGCAATCAGCCCCAGCATTTT.

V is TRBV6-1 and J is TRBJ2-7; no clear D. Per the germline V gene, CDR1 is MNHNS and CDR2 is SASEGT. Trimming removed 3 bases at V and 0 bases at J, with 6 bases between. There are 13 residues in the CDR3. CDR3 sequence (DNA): TGTGCCAGCAGTGAGACTCACTCCTACGAGCAGTACTTC. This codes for CASSETHSYEQYF.

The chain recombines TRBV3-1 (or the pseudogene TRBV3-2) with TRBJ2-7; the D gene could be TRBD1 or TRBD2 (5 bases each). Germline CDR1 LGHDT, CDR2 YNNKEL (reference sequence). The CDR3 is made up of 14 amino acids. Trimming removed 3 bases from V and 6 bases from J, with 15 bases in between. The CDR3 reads CASSQTGRGGEQYF. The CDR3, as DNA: TGTGCCAGCAGCCAGACGGGACGGGGCGGCGAGCAGTACTTC.

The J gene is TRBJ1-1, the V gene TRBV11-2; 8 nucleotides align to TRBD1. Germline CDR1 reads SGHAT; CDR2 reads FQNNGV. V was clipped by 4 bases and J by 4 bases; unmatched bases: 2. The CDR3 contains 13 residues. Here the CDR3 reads CASSSTGATEAFF. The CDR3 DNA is TGTGCCAGCAGCTCGACAGGGGCCACTGAAGCTTTCTTT.

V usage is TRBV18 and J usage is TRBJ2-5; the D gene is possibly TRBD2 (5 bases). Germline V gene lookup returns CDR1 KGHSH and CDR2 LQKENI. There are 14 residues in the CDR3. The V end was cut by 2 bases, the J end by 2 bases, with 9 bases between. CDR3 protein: CASSPEGRQETQYF. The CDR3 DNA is TGTGCCAGCTCACCAGAGGGCAGGCAAGAGACCCAGTACTTC.

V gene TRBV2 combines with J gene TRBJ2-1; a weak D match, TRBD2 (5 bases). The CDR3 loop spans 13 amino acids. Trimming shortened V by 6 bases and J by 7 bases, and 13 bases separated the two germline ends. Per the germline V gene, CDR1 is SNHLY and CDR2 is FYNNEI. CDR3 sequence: CASRDTRDNEQFF. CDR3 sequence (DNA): TGTGCCAGCAGAGACACTCGGGATAATGAGCAGTTCTTC.

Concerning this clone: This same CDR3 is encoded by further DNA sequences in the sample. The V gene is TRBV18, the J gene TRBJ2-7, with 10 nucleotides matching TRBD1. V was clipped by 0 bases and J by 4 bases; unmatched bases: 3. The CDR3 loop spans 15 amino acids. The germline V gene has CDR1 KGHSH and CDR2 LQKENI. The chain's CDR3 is CASSPPTGGSYEQYF. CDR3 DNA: TGTGCCAGCTCACCACCGACAGGGGGCTCGTACGAGCAGTACTTC.

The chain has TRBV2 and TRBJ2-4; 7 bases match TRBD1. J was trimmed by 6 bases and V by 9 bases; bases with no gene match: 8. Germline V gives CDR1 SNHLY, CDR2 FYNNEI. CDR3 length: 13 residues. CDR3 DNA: TGTGCCAGTAGGGGGCAGGGTGGAAACATTCAGTACTTC. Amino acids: CASRGQGGNIQYF.

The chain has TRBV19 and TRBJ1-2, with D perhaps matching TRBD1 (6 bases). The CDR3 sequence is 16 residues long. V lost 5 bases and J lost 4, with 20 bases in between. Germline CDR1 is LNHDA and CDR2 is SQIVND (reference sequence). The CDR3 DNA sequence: TGTGCCAGTAGTCAGAGCCCCCCACAGGGTTCCTATGGCTACACCTTC. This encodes CASSQSPPQGSYGYTF.

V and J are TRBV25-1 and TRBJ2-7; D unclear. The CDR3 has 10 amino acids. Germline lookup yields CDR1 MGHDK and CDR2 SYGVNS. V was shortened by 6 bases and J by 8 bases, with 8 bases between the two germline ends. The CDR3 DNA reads TGTGCCAGCAGAGAAGGACAGCAGTACTTC. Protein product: CASREGQQYF.

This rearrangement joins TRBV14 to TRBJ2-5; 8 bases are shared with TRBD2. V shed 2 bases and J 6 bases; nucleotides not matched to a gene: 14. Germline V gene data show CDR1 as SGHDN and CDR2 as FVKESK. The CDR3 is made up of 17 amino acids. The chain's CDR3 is CASSQSSAGGPVKTQYF. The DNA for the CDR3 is TGTGCCAGCAGCCAAAGTTCGGCGGGGGGCCCGGTAAAGACCCAGTACTTC.

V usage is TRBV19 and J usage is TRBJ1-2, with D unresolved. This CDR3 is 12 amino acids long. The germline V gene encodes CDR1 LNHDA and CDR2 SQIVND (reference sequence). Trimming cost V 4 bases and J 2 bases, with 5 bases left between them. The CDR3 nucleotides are TGTGCCAGTAGTAACAGAAACTATGGCTACACCTTC. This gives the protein CASSNRNYGYTF.

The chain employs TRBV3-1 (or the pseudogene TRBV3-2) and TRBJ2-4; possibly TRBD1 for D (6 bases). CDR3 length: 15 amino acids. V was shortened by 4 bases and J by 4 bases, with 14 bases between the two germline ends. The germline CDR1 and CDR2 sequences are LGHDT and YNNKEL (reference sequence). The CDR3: CASSPTGTWKNIQYF. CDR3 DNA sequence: TGTGCCAGCAGCCCAACCGGGACATGGAAAAACATTCAGTACTTC.